This TCR beta chain was sequenced for a study of cytomegalovirus exposure and HLA in healthy donors. The length of the CDR3 is 15 residues. Trimming stripped 6 bases from V and 8 bases from J, with 20 bases between. Germline V gene sequence: CDR1 SGHTA, CDR2 FQGNSA. The PCR made use of 60 Vbeta and 13 Jbeta primers. Produced via immunoSEQ multiplex PCR; TCRdb's table is partial and in-frame only. The sample holds 130,000 or so clones, roughly 78% seen once. Study conclusions and caveats: Earlier results showed most TCR beta V segments being productive about 87% or about 30% of the time.

As concerns this clone: Antigen specificity is unknown.

Sample: PBMCs. The chain joins TRBV7-2 to TRBJ1-3; no firm D call. The TCR comes from a man aged 25 to 40 in good health and CMV-seronegative. The CDR3 DNA follows: TGTGCCAGCAGTCGAACCGGTTTAGGAGGGTACACCATATATTTT. This encodes CASSRTGLGGYTIYF.